This T cell receptor (beta chain) derives from a study of cytomegalovirus exposure and HLA in healthy donors. This clone was counted between two and nine times. Germline V gene sequence: CDR1 SGHRS, CDR2 YFSETQ. V shed 0 bases, J shed 3 bases, and the junction held 5 bases outside the gene matches. This CDR3 is built from 15 residues. The PCR was carried out with 60 Vbeta primers and 13 Jbeta primers. Profiled with immunoSEQ multiplex PCR; TCRdb holds only in-frame clones, not every one. Altogether some 120,000 clones are present, around 83% being singletons, with the ten largest covering 22%. Sequencing was carried out using PBMCs. The rearrangement links TRBV5-1 to TRBJ2-5, with 7 bases identical to TRBD1. The receptor's source is a man aged 25-45 years in good health and CMV-seropositive. The CDR3 is CASSLVAGTEETQYF. As DNA, the CDR3 is TGCGCCAGCAGCTTGGTGGCCGGGACAGAAGAGACCCAGTACTTC.